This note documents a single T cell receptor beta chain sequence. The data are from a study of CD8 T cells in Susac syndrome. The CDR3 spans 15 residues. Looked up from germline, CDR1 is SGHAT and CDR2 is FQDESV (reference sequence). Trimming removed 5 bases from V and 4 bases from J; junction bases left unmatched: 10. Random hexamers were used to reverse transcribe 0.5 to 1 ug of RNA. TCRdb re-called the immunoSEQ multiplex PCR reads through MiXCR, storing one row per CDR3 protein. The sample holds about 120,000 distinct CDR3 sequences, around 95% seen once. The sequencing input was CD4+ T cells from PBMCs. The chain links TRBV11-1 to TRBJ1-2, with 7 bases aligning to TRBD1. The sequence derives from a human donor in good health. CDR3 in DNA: TGTGCCAGCAGCCCACAACAGGGGATCTCCTATGGCTACACCTTC. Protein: CASSPQQGISYGYTF.